The text below deals with one TCR beta chain. TCRdb re-called the 5' RACE reads and shows each CDR3 protein once, DNA omitted. The repertoire table contains over 100,000 distinct CDR3 sequences. This sample is drawn from a study of monozygotic twins with inflammatory bowel disease. Specimen: blood. The sequence was collected from a human donor with ulcerative colitis or Crohn's disease, or a healthy co-twin of an affected twin (not recorded which).

CDR3 sequence: CSVEPRQGDSGYTF. This sequence joins TRBV29-1 and TRBJ1-2; TCRdb returns TRBD1, unconfirmable since there is no DNA. The CDR3 totals 14 residues. The germline V gene encodes CDR1 SQVTM and CDR2 ANQGSEA.